Listed here are 16 T cell receptor beta chains from one sample, sequenced in a study of beta chain features in type 1 diabetes. Sequenced material consisted of expressed TCRB transcripts (all of the isolated RNA was reverse transcribed). Sequencing used immunoSEQ multiplex PCR; TCRdb keeps in-frame clones, though not all of them. The data contain about 370,000 clones, roughly 16% of them singletons. The sequencing sample was made of naive CD4+ T cells from blood. The receptor source for this set is a woman younger than 35 in good health.

This clone occurred a few times. The chain employs TRBV5-4 and TRBJ2-2, with 7 bases aligning to TRBD1. The germline V gene has CDR1 SGHNT and CDR2 YYREEE (reference sequence). V lost 4 bases and J lost 7; bases outside the gene matches: 10. The CDR3 contains 15 residues. CDR3: CASSPGQVRDGELFF. CDR3 nucleotides: TGTGCCAGCAGCCCTGGACAGGTTAGGGACGGGGAGCTGTTTTTT. Looking up the rest from reference TRBV5-4 and TRBJ2-2 gives the full variable domain: ETGVTQSPTHLIKTRGQQVTLRCSSQSGHNTVSWYQQALGQGPQFIFQYYREEENGRGNFPPRFSGLQFPNYSSELNVNALELDDSALYLCASSPGQVRDGELFFGEGSRLTVL.

This clone turned up a few times. The rearrangement links TRBV19 to TRBJ2-1; a weak D match, TRBD2 (7 bases). This CDR3 region has 14 residues. V was pared by 8 bases and J by 4 bases, with 15 bases between. Germline CDR1 and CDR2: LNHDA and SQIVND (reference sequence). The CDR3 DNA follows: TGTGCCAGTGGGGGGGCACCCCCATACAATGAGCAGTTCTTC. Amino acids: CASGGAPPYNEQFF.

This clone was observed a handful of times. This chain joins TRBV9 and TRBJ2-1; 13 bases agree with TRBD2. Germline trimming cut 0 bases from V and 6 bases from J; bases unmatched to any gene: 0. CDR3 size: 15 residues. In germline, CDR1 is SGDLS, CDR2 YYNGEE. The CDR3 loop is CASSVGTSGSNEQFF. The CDR3 bases are TGTGCCAGCAGCGTAGGGACTAGCGGGAGCAATGAGCAGTTCTTC.

V and J are TRBV10-2 and TRBJ2-5, with TRBD1 as a possible D gene (5 bases). Trimming cost V 0 bases and J 6 bases, with 8 bases left between them. Germline CDR1 WSHSY, CDR2 SAAADI. The CDR3 consists of 13 residues. CDR3 sequence (DNA): TGCGCCAGCAGTGAGTCGAAGGGGCAGACCCAGTACTTC. Its translation is CASSESKGQTQYF.

The CDR3 sequence is CAWSVAGSLHF. The DNA for the CDR3 is TGTGCCTGGAGTGTTGCGGGGTCCCTCCACTTT. The genes are TRBV30 and TRBJ1-6, with D uncertain. This CDR3 comprises 11 residues. Germline CDR1 GTSNPN, CDR2 SVGIG (reference sequence). The V end lost 0 bases, the J end lost 14 bases, and 8 bases lay between the germline ends.

This sequence joins TRBV28 and TRBJ2-7, with D perhaps TRBD2 (6 bases). Germline CDR1 is MDHEN and CDR2 is SYDVKM. This CDR3 comprises 11 residues. The CDR3 loop is CALGTYYEQYF. For the CDR3, the DNA is TGTGCGTTAGGGACTTACTACGAGCAGTACTTC.

This clone has a handful of counts. The rearrangement joins TRBV29-1 to TRBJ2-1; 10 nucleotides align to TRBD1. Trimming cost V 7 bases and J 5 bases; bases outside gene matches: 5. Germline CDR1 SQVTM, CDR2 ANQGSEA. This CDR3 has 13 residues. The CDR3 here is CSGQGAPNNEQFF. Written as DNA, the CDR3 is TGCAGCGGACAGGGGGCCCCGAACAATGAGCAGTTCTTC.

The chain uses TRBV18 and TRBJ1-1, with TRBD1 matching over 7 bases. Germline V CDR1 and CDR2: KGHSH, LQKENI. J was trimmed by 1 base and V by 3 bases; bases with no gene match: 2. The CDR3 has 14 residues. CDR3 sequence (DNA): TGTGCCAGCTCACCGGACAGGAAGAACACTGAAGCTTTCTTT. This sequence encodes CASSPDRKNTEAFF.

This chain links TRBV5-4 with TRBJ2-1, with 8 bases aligning to TRBD2. With 4 bases clipped from V and 4 bases from J, the junction kept 10 bases outside the gene matches. CDR3 length equals 16 residues. CDR1 SGHNT and CDR2 YYREEE come from the germline V gene (reference sequence). The CDR3 spells CASSDIVGRGYNEQFF. In DNA, the CDR3 is TGTGCCAGCAGCGATATTGTCGGGAGGGGTTACAATGAGCAGTTCTTC. Filled out from reference TRBV5-4 and TRBJ2-1, the complete variable domain reads ETGVTQSPTHLIKTRGQQVTLRCSSQSGHNTVSWYQQALGQGPQFIFQYYREEENGRGNFPPRFSGLQFPNYSSELNVNALELDDSALYLCASSDIVGRGYNEQFFGPGTRLTVL.

The rearrangement joins TRBV7-2 to TRBJ2-5; D perhaps matches TRBD2 (6 bases). Germline V lookup: CDR1 SGHTA, CDR2 FQGNSA. CDR3 length equals 15 residues. Between the trimmed V and J ends, which lost 0 bases and 0 bases, there was a span of 8 bases. DNA for the CDR3: TGTGCCAGCAGCTTAGCGCGGGGTTACCAAGAGACCCAGTACTTC. This sequence encodes CASSLARGYQETQYF.

Turning to this clone: In the same sample, other DNA sequences code for this CDR3. The chain employs TRBV7-9 and TRBJ1-4, with a tentative D call TRBD1 (5 bases). Trimming stripped 3 bases from V and 7 bases from J, with 9 bases between. The germline V gene has CDR1 SEHNR and CDR2 FQNEAQ (reference sequence). CDR3 length: 13 amino acids. CDR3: CASSFGRAEKLFF. The CDR3, as DNA: TGTGCCAGCAGCTTTGGCAGGGCTGAAAAACTGTTTTTT. Together with reference TRBV7-9 and TRBJ1-4, the CDR3 gives the full variable domain: DTGVSQNPRHKITKRGQNVTFRCDPISEHNRLYWYRQTLGQGPEFLTYFQNEAQLEKSRLLSDRFSAERPKGSFSTLEIQRTEQGDSAMYLCASSFGRAEKLFFGSGTQLSVL.

The V gene is TRBV11-1, the J gene TRBJ2-1; perhaps TRBD2 as D (6 bases). The ends were cut back, 3 bases at V and 6 bases at J, with 15 bases in the middle. The CDR3 length is 15 residues. CDR1 SGHAT and CDR2 FQDESV come from the germline V gene (reference sequence). The CDR3 sequence is CASSLRDPGVNEQFF. Here the CDR3 DNA reads TGTGCCAGCAGCTTGAGGGATCCGGGGGTCAATGAGCAGTTCTTC. The full variable domain, completed using reference TRBV11-1 and TRBJ2-1, is EAEVAQSPRYKITEKSQAVAFWCDPISGHATLYWYRQILGQGPELLVQFQDESVVDDSQLPKDRFSAERLKGVDSTLKIQPAELGDSAMYLCASSLRDPGVNEQFFGPGTRLTVL.

This clone came up a few times. This rearrangement joins TRBV5-1 to TRBJ2-4; possibly TRBD1 for D (5 bases). The CDR3 spans 14 residues. Germline V gene data show CDR1 as SGHRS and CDR2 as YFSETQ. V was trimmed by 1 base and J by 7 bases, leaving 12 bases between them. CDR3 loop: CASSLSVTENIQYF. The CDR3 region has the DNA TGCGCCAGCAGCTTGAGTGTGACAGAGAACATTCAGTACTTC.

This clone has just a few counts. The chain links TRBV30 to TRBJ1-5; D is perhaps TRBD1 (5 bases). The V end was cut by 5 bases, the J end by 7 bases, with 18 bases between. The V gene's germline CDR1 is GTSNPN and CDR2 SVGIG (reference sequence). This CDR3 spans 14 amino acids. The CDR3 sequence: CAWSFTGSEQPQHF. The CDR3 DNA reads as TGTGCCTGGTCGTTTACAGGTTCGGAACAGCCCCAGCATTTT.

This clone came up a few times. The CDR3 region is CASVPGGRSYEQYF. The CDR3 DNA sequence: TGTGCCTCCGTTCCCGGGGGGCGCAGCTACGAGCAGTACTTC. The chain has TRBV6-5 and TRBJ2-7, with a possible D match to TRBD2 (7 bases). This CDR3 is built from 14 residues. Trimming removed 11 bases at V and 3 bases at J, with 20 bases between. Looked up from germline, CDR1 is MNHEY and CDR2 is SVGAGI.

This chain connects TRBV19 to TRBJ2-1; possibly TRBD1 for D (6 bases). V was trimmed by 1 base and J by 7 bases, leaving 17 bases between them. The CDR3 runs 16 residues. CDR1 and CDR2 from the germline V gene are LNHDA and SQIVND (reference sequence). The CDR3 reads CASSIGGTRQGNEQFF. As DNA, the CDR3 is TGTGCCAGTAGTATAGGGGGGACAAGACAAGGGAATGAGCAGTTCTTC.